The 8 T cell receptor beta chains given below trace back to one sample, sequenced in a study of blood T cells in healthy people across ages. A J-beta primer mix and a sample-barcoded 5' primer were used in a second PCR of about 7 to 12 cycles. Each CDR3 protein is one row after TCRdb ran MiXCR on the 5' RACE reads. The sample yields 550,000 to 750,000 distinct CDR3 sequences, around 20% seen once. Sequencing was done on a sample of blood. These TCRs come from a man in his sixties or seventies in good health.

This clonotype was observed a handful of times. This clone may be a read error of a much larger clone one base away. The chain links TRBV29-1 to TRBJ2-1, with 8 bases fitting TRBD2. Germline V CDR1 and CDR2: SQVTM, ANQGSEA. The CDR3 extends over 16 amino acids. The V gene end was trimmed by 7 bases and the J gene end by 12 bases; junction bases not matched to a gene: 23. CDR3 amino acids: CSAISPREGRADAQFF. The CDR3 coding sequence is TGCAGCGCAATTTCCCCCCGGGAGGGCCGGGCAGATGCGCAGTTCTTC.

The gene calls are TRBV10-1 and TRBJ1-5, with D hard to call. V dropped 3 bases and J dropped 4 bases, with 7 bases sitting between them. The CDR3 spans 13 residues. CDR1 is WNHNN, CDR2 SYGVQD, per germline (reference sequence). CDR3 region: CASSESQNQPQHF. CDR3 nucleotide sequence: TGCGCCAGCAGTGAATCCCAAAATCAGCCCCAGCATTTT.

This chain joins TRBV2 and TRBJ2-5; 7 nucleotides agree with TRBD2. The DNA end lines up better with TRBJ2-7; the J call may be wrong. The CDR3 totals 14 residues. CDR1 SNHLY and CDR2 FYNNEI come from the germline V gene. CDR3 in amino acids: CASRMGGSFDEQYF. In nucleotides, the CDR3 is TGTGCCAGCAGGATGGGCGGGAGCTTCGACGAGCAGTACTTC.

The chain uses TRBV7-8 and TRBJ2-5; the match to TRBD2 covers 7 bases. The J call may be wrong; the DNA end is better matched by TRBJ2-1. The CDR3 spans 14 residues. CDR1 SGHVS and CDR2 FQNEAQ come from the germline V gene. The CDR3 DNA follows: TGTGCCAGTGCATGGTCGGGAGGTAACAATGAGCAGTTCTTC. It translates to CASAWSGGNNEQFF.

This chain joins TRBV29-1 and TRBJ1-5, with 7 bases fitting TRBD1. Germline CDR1 SQVTM, CDR2 ANQGSEA. The CDR3 is 13 residues long. Germline trimming cut 6 bases from V and 7 bases from J; bases unmatched to any gene: 9. The CDR3 DNA reads TGCAGCGTCACGACAGGGTCCGGACAGCCCCAGCATTTT. The encoded protein is CSVTTGSGQPQHF.

This chain links TRBV29-1 with TRBJ1-2; no definite D call. Deletions cut 8 bases from V and 7 bases from J, with 20 bases between. The germline gives CDR1 SQVTM, CDR2 ANQGSEA. This CDR3 has 13 residues. CDR3 sequence: CSLSPDGDCGYTF. The CDR3 coding sequence is TGCAGCCTTTCCCCGGACGGAGACTGTGGCTACACCTTC.

This clonotype has only a few counts. The CDR3 loop reads CASSKNPIRQAAWVPEQYF. The CDR3 coding sequence is TGTGCCAGCAGCAAAAATCCCATCCGTCAGGCCGCATGGGTTCCCGAGCAGTACTTC. This sequence joins TRBV21-1 and TRBJ2-7. TRBV21-1 is a listed pseudogene. There are 19 residues in the CDR3.

The rearrangement uses TRBV3-1 and TRBJ2-3, with no clear D. Germline CDR1 reads LGHDT; CDR2 reads YNNKEL (reference sequence). V was cut by 3 bases and J by 2 bases, with 9 bases left in between. The CDR3 loop spans 14 amino acids. CDR3 nucleotides: TGTGCCAGCAGCCAGGATGCTGCCACAGATACGCAGTATTTT. Residues: CASSQDAATDTQYF.